This T cell receptor beta chain was observed in a study of CD8 T cells in ankylosing spondylitis. This clonotype was found many times. Antigen unknown. TCR beta libraries were made by quantitative 5'-RACE with molecular barcodes. TCRdb recomputed calls from the 5' RACE reads with MiXCR, one row per CDR3 protein. The sample carries about 250,000 distinct CDR3 sequences, 10% recorded once. Overall study findings and caveats: A TCR beta motif of 7 to 9 highly homologous variants seemed to mark ankylosing spondylitis blood. Significant enrichment of disease-linked clones was reported in matched ankylosing spondylitis synovial fluid.

Trimming removed 0 bases from V and 5 bases from J, with 11 bases in between. Germline V gene lookup returns CDR1 MNHEY and CDR2 SVGAGI. The CDR3 sequence is 15 residues long. Sequencing was performed on blood, either unsorted or a sorted T cell fraction (not recorded which). The TCR was taken from a male donor with ankylosing spondylitis or in good health (not recorded which). The chain carries TRBV6-5 and TRBJ1-3, with D possibly TRBD1 on 6 matching bases. In nucleotides, the CDR3 is TGTGCCAGCAGTTACTCCGGGGGGCAACGAAACACCATATATTTT. Residues: CASSYSGGQRNTIYF.